A selection of T cell receptor beta chains follows, all from one sample in a study of control samples from healthy donors and cancer patients. Method: immunoSEQ multiplex PCR; TCRdb's copy keeps in-frame clones and lacks some. Of approximately 90,000 clones listed, approximately 80% are singletons. Source material: blood. The receptors were sampled from a man aged 25-45 years in good health. Both conserved end residues are part of each CDR3. A D gene is named only where the DNA matches it firmly. Not all rows give a size; the values are once, few, many and, for expanded clones, a class.

TRBJ1-2 few . TRBV3-1/TRBV3-2 TGTGCCAGCAGCCGCCAGGGTAGCTACACCTTC CASSRQGSYTF
TRBJ2-3 . . TRBV7-9 TGTGCCAGCAGCTTTAGCTCTAGCACAGATACGCAGTATTTT CASSFSSSTDTQYF
TRBJ1-2 . . TRBV14 TGTGCCAGACCGGGACCCTATGGCTACACCTTC CARPGPYGYTF
TRBJ2-3 once . TRBV24-1 TGTGCCACCAGCGCAGAAGATACGCAGTATTTT CATSAEDTQYF
TRBJ1-4 . . TRBV28 TGTGCCAGCAGTTACAGGCCAACTAATGAAAAACTGTTTTTT CASSYRPTNEKLFF
TRBJ1-1 . TRBD1 TRBV19 TGTGCCAGTAGCAGGACAGGGGGCGAGGTGGGCACTGAAGCTTTCTTT CASSRTGGEVGTEAFF
TRBJ1-1 . . TRBV7-8 TGTGCCAGCAGCTTGCGGCCAATGGGCAGACTGAACACTGAAGCTTTCTTT CASSLRPMGRLNTEAFF
TRBJ1-5 . . TRBV6-1 TGTGCCAGCAGTGAAAGCAATGGTAGCAATCAGCCCCAGCATTTT CASSESNGSNQPQHF
TRBJ2-2 once . TRBV2 TGTGCCAGCAGTGTTATAGGGGGCACCGGGGAGCTGTTTTTT CASSVIGGTGELFF
TRBJ2-7 . TRBD1 TRBV10-3 TGTGCCATCAGTGCCGGGACAGGGACGAGCGAGCAGTACTTC CAISAGTGTSEQYF
TRBJ1-3 . . TRBV6-6 TGTGCCAGCAGTTACTTGGCCACCACCATATATTTT CASSYLATTIYF
TRBJ2-3 . TRBD2 TRBV5-6 TGTGCCAGCAGCAGACGGACTAGCGGGGGGTTTCTACCAGATACGCAGTATTTT CASSRRTSGGFLPDTQYF
TRBJ2-7 . . TRBV5-6 TGTGCCAGCAGCTTGGCAGGGGCCGGAGGGCAGTACTTC CASSLAGAGGQYF
TRBJ2-6 . . TRBV7-8 TGTGCCAGCAGCCCGACAGGTTTTAACTATGCTGGGGCCAACGTCCTGACTTTC CASSPTGFNYAGANVLTF
TRBJ1-1 . TRBD1 TRBV6-5 TGTGCCAGCAGTTACTCTTTGGGACAGGGGTTGGAAGCTTTCTTT CASSYSLGQGLEAFF
TRBJ1-2 . . TRBV30 TGTGCCTGGAGTCCCTTCCCTCGACAGAAGGGCTACACCTTC CAWSPFPRQKGYTF
TRBJ1-2 . . TRBV24-1 TGTGCCACCAGTGATTTCCAGGGGAAGGGTTATGGCTACACCTTC CATSDFQGKGYGYTF
TRBJ1-5 . . TRBV19 TGTGCCAGTAGCTACAATCAGATGAACAATCAGCCCCAGCATTTT CASSYNQMNNQPQHF
TRBJ1-6 . . TRBV19 TGTGCCAGTAGTCCCCTAGGTGGACTGGCTAATTCACCCCTCCACTTT CASSPLGGLANSPLHF
TRBJ1-4 . . TRBV29-1 TGCAGCGTTCGGGCCGCCAATGAAAAACTGTTTTTT CSVRAANEKLFF
TRBJ1-1 . . TRBV30 TGTGCCTGGAGTAGCGTCCCTGTGAACACTGAAGCTTTCTTT CAWSSVPVNTEAFF
TRBJ1-6 . TRBD1 TRBV30 TGTGCCTGGAGGGGGACAGGGGATAATTCACCCCTCCACTTT CAWRGTGDNSPLHF
TRBJ2-7 . . TRBV5-1 TGCGCCAGCAGATCAAGGGAAAGCTACGAGCAGTACTTC CASRSRESYEQYF
TRBJ2-2 . . TRBV5-5 TGTGCCAGCAGCTTCCGTCAAACAGGGAACACCGGGGAGCTGTTTTTT CASSFRQTGNTGELFF
TRBJ1-2 . . TRBV6-5 TGTGCCAGCATCGAGACCCTAGCTAACTATGGCTACACCTTC CASIETLANYGYTF
TRBJ1-1 . . TRBV5-1 TGCGCCAGCAGCTTGGACTATTACCCGAACACTGAAGCTTTCTTT CASSLDYYPNTEAFF
TRBJ1-1 . . TRBV11-2 TGTGCCAGCAGTCATCAGGGTCGGAACACTGAAGCTTTCTTT CASSHQGRNTEAFF
TRBJ1-2 . TRBD1 TRBV29-1 TGCAGCGTTGGGGGACAGGCTAAGTATGGCTACACCTTC CSVGGQAKYGYTF
TRBJ1-1 . TRBD1 TRBV18 TGTGCCAGCTCACGGGACAGCTACACTGAAGCTTTCTTT CASSRDSYTEAFF
TRBJ1-2 . TRBD1 TRBV29-1 TGCAGCGTGGAAGGGACAGGGCTTTTCGGCTACACCTTC CSVEGTGLFGYTF
TRBJ1-1 . . TRBV5-1 TGCGCCAGCGGGCGGGGAGAAATGAACACTGAAGCTTTCTTT CASGRGEMNTEAFF
TRBJ1-2 . . TRBV9 TGTGCCAGCAGCGTAATGGACGGCTATGGCTACACCTTC CASSVMDGYGYTF
TRBJ1-2 . . TRBV7-9 TGTGCCAGCAGCTTCAACAGTAACTATGGCTACACCTTC CASSFNSNYGYTF
TRBJ2-1 . . TRBV20-1 TGCAGTGCTAGTCTCGCAGGGAGCTCCTACAATGAGCAGTTCTTC CSASLAGSSYNEQFF
TRBJ1-4 once . TRBV2 TGTGCCAGCAGGGACAAGGGGGTGGCTAATGAAAAACTGTTTTTT CASRDKGVANEKLFF
TRBJ1-5 few . TRBV2 TGTGCCAGCAGTCCACAGCTCAATCAGCCCCAGCATTTT CASSPQLNQPQHF
TRBJ2-6 medium-sized TRBD1 TRBV2 TGTGCCAGCGACAGGGGGCTATCAGGGGCCAACGTCCTGACTTTC CASDRGLSGANVLTF
TRBJ2-5 . . TRBV9 TGTGCCAGCAGCGGAAATGGGATCTGGGAGACCCAGTACTTC CASSGNGIWETQYF
TRBJ1-5 . . TRBV18 TGTGCCAGCTCAAAGGGGGGATTGAGTGATCAGCCCCAGCATTTT CASSKGGLSDQPQHF
TRBJ1-1 . . TRBV19 TGTGCCAGTAGCTGGGGGGGTGCCGAAGCTTTCTTT CASSWGGAEAFF
TRBJ2-7 . . TRBV6-5 TGTGCCAGCACCTCCGGGGAGCAGTACTTC CASTSGEQYF
TRBJ1-6 . . TRBV28 TGTGCCAGCAGGTCAGGGGTTGGCTCACCCCTCCACTTT CASRSGVGSPLHF
TRBJ2-7 . . TRBV19 TGTGCCACGTCTCGGGACTCCTACTCCTACGAGCAGTACTTC CATSRDSYSYEQYF
TRBJ1-4 . TRBD1 TRBV10-3 TGTGCCATCAGCCTGGACAGGGGTCCGCAAAAACTGTTTTTT CAISLDRGPQKLFF
TRBJ2-2 . . TRBV10-3 TGTGCCATCCGAGCAGGTACCGGGGAGCTGTTTTTT CAIRAGTGELFF
TRBJ1-3 . . TRBV30 TGTGCCTGGGCAACAGGGAACTCTGGAAACACCATATATTTT CAWATGNSGNTIYF
TRBJ1-3 . . TRBV7-2 TGTGCCAGCAGCTTAGACACCTCTGGAAACACCATATATTTT CASSLDTSGNTIYF
TRBJ2-4 . . TRBV28 TGTGCCAGCAGAGAATGGGGGGTTGCCAAAAACATTCAGTACTTC CASREWGVAKNIQYF
TRBJ2-7 . TRBD1 TRBV7-8 TGTGCCAGCAGCTCGGGACAGGGGGCCACCTACGAGCAGTACTTC CASSSGQGATYEQYF
TRBJ2-3 few TRBD2 TRBV6-5 TGTGCCAGCACGGCGGGAGGGGAGCAGTATTTT CASTAGGEQYF
TRBJ2-7 . . TRBV5-6 TGTGCCAGCAGCTTGCAAGGATATGGCGAGCAGTACTTC CASSLQGYGEQYF
TRBJ2-7 . TRBD1 TRBV27 TGTGCCAGCAGCCTACGAGGGACAGTCTACGAGCAGTACTTC CASSLRGTVYEQYF
TRBJ2-1 . TRBD2 TRBV30 TGTGCCGGGGGGGCCCCGACTAGCGGGGGGGTGTACAATGAGCAGTTCTTC CAGGAPTSGGVYNEQFF
TRBJ1-5 once TRBD1 TRBV6-5 TGTGCCAGCAGGCCGGGACAGGGATTCGATCAGCCCCAGCATTTT CASRPGQGFDQPQHF
TRBJ2-5 . . TRBV5-1 TGCGCCAGCAGCTTGAACATTCGGATTACCCAAGAGACCCAGTACTTC CASSLNIRITQETQYF
TRBJ2-1 . . TRBV15 TGTGCCACCAGCAGAGATCACCAGGGATACAATGAGCAGTTCTTC CATSRDHQGYNEQFF
TRBJ1-1 . . TRBV18 TGTGCCAGCTCACCTCAGGGTGGAACTGAAGCTTTCTTT CASSPQGGTEAFF
TRBJ2-1 . . TRBV15 TGTGCCACCAGCAGAAATCTCAAGACTCAAAGCTCCTACAATGAGCAGTTCTTC CATSRNLKTQSSYNEQFF